This T cell receptor (beta chain) was sequenced during a study of cytomegalovirus exposure and HLA in healthy donors. The PCR contained 60 Vbeta and 13 Jbeta primers. Sequenced by immunoSEQ multiplex PCR; TCRdb stores in-frame clones only, minus some. The sample lists around 130,000 clones, over 50% occurring once. V was clipped by 2 bases and J by 5 bases; unmatched bases: 3. The germline gives CDR1 MRHNA, CDR2 SNTAGT. The CDR3 has 16 amino acids. Sequencing was carried out using PBMCs. The genes are TRBV6-4 and TRBJ2-1, with 13 bases lining up with TRBD2. The TCR originated in a woman between 40 and 55 years old in good health and CMV-seropositive. The chain's CDR3 is CASSDPGTSGNNEQFF. CDR3 sequence (DNA): TGTGCCAGCAGTGACCCCGGGACTAGCGGGAACAATGAGCAGTTCTTC.